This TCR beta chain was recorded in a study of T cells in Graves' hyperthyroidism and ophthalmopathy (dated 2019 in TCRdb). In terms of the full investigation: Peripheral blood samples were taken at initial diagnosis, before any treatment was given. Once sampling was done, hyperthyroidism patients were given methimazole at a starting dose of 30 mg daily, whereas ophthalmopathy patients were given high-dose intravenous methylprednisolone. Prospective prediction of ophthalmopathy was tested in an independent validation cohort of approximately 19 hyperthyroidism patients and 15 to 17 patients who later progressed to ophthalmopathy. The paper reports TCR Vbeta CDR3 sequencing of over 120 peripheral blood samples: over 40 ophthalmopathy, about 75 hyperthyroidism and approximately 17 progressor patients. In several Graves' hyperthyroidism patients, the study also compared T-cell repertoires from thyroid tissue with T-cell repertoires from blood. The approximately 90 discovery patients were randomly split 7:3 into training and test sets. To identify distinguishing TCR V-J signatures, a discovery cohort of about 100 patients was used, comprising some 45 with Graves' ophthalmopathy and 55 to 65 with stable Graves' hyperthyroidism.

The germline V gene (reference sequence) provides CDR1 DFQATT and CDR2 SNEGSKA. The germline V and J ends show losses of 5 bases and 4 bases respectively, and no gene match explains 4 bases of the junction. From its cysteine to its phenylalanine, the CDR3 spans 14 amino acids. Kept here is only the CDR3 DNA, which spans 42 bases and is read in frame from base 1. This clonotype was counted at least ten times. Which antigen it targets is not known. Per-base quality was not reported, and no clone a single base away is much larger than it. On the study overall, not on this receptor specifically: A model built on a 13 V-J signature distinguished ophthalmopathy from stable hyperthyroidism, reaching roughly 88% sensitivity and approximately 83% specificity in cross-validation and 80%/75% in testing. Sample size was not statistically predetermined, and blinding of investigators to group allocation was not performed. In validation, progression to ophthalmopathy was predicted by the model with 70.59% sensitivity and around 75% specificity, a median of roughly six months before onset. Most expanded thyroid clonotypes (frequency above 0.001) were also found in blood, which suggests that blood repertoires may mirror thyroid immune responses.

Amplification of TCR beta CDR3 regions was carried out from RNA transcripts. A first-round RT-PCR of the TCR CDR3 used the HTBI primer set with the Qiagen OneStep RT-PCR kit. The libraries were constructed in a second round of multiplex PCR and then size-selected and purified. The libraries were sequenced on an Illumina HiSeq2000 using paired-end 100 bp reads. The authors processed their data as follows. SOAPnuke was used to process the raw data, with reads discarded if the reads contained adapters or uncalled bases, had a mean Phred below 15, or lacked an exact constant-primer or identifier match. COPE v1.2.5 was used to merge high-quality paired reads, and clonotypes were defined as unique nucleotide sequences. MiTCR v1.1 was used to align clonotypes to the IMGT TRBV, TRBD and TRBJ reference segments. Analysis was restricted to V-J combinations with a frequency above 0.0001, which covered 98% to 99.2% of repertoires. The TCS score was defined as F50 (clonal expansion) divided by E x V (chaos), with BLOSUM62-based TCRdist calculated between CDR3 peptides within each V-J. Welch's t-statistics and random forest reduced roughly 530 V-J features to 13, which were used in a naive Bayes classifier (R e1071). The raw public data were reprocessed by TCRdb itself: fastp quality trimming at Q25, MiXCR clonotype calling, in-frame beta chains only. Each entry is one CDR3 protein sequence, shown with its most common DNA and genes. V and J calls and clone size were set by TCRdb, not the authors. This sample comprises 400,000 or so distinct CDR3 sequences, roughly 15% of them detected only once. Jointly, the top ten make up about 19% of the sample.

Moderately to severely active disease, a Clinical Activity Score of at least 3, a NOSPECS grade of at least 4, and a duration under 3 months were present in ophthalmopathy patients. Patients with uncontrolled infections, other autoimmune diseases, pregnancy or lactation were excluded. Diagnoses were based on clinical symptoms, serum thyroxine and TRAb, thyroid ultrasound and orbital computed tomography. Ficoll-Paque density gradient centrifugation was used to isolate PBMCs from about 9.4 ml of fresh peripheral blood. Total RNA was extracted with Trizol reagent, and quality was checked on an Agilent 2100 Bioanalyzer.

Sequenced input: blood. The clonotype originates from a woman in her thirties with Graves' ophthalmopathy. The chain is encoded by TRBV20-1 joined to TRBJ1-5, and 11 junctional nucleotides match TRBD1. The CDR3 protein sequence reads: CSAFGQGANQPQHF. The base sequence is TGCAGTGCTTTCGGACAGGGGGCAAATCAGCCCCAGCATTTT.